This entry is about one T cell receptor (beta chain). Sequencing was performed with immunoSEQ multiplex PCR; in TCRdb, only in-frame clones are kept and a portion is missing. Here the sample spans about 49,000 clones, 85% to 95% being singletons. These data originate in a study of cytomegalovirus exposure and HLA in healthy donors. Overall study: In a later analysis, it was reported that the 110 or so validation repertoires had been produced on the same platform as the 670 or so repertoires belonging to the first cohort.

The V gene's germline CDR1 is MNHEY and CDR2 SVGAGI. The CDR3 length is 16 residues. Trimming took 0 bases from V and 1 from J; bases not matched to a gene: 5. The TCR comes from a man aged 18 to 30 in good health and CMV-seronegative. V and J are TRBV6-5 and TRBJ2-5, with 7 bases fitting TRBD2. Sequenced input: PBMCs. CDR3 nucleotides: TGTGCCAGCAGTTACTCAGTAGCGGGCCCCCAAGAGACCCAGTACTTC. It specifies CASSYSVAGPQETQYF.